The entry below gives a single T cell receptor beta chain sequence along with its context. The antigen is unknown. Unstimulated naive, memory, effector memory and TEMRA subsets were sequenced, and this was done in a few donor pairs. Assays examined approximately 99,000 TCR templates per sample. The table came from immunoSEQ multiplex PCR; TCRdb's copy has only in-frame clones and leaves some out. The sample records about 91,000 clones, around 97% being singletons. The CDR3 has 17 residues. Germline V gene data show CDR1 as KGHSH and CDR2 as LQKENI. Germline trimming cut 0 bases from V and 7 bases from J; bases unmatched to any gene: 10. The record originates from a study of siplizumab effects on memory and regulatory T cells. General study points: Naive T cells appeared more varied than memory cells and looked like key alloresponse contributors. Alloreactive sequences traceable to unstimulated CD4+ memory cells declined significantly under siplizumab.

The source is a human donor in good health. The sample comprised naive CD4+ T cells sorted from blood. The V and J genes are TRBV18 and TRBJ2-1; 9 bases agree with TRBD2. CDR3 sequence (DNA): TGTGCCAGCTCACCACCGGATCGGCGGGGGGGTTTGAATGAGCAGTTCTTC. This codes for CASSPPDRRGGLNEQFF.